The TCR beta chain described here comes from a study of CD4+ T cells in melanoma. Points from the study as a whole: Diverse differentiation states were reported for melanoma neoantigen-specific CD4+ T cells.

Trimming removed 6 bases at V and 6 bases at J, with 13 bases between. The CDR3 sequence is 13 residues long. Germline CDR1 is KGHSH and CDR2 is LQKENI. Using immunoSEQ multiplex PCR, the repertoire was profiled, and TCRdb retains in-frame clones only, with some absent. In the table there are more than 15,000 clones, approximately 84% of which are singletons. As to this clone: Its target is not known.

The source of this sequence is a human donor with melanoma. This chain joins TRBV18 and TRBJ2-3; D possibly corresponds to TRBD1 (5 bases). Sequenced input: cells from a culture (not recorded whether cultured in vitro). In DNA, the CDR3 is TGTGCCAGCTCTTTCAGGGTCGGGGATACGCAGTATTTT. Residues: CASSFRVGDTQYF.